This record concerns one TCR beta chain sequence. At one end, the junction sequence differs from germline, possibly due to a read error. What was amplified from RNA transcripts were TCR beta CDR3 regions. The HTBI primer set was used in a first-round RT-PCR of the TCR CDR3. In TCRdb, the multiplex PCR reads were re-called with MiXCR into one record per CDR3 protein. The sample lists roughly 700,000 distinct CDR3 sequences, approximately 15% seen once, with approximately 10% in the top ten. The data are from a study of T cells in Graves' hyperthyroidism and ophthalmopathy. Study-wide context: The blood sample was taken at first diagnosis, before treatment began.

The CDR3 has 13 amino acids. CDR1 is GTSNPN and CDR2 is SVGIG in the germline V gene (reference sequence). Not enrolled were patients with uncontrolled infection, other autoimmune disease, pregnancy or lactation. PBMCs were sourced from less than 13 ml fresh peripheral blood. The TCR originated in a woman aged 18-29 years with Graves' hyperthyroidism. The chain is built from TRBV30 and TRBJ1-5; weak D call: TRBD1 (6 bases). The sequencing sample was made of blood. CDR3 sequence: CAWSRGGAEPQNF. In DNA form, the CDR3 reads TGTGCCTGGAGTAGGGGGGGCGCGGAGCCCCAGAATTTT.